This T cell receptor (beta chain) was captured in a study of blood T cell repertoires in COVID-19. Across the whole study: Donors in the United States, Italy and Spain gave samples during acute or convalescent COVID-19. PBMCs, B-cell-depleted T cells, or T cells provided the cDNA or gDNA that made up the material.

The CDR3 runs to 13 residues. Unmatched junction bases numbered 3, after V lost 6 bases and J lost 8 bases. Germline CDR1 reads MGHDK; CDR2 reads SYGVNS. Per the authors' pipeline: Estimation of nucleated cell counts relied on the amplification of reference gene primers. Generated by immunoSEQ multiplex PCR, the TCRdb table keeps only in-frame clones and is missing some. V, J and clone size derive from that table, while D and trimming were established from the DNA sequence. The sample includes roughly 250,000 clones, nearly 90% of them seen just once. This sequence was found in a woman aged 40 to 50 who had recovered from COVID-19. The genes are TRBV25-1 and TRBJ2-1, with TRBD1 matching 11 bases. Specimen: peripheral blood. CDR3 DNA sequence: TGTGCCAGCAGAGGGACAGGGGGGCATGAGCAGTTCTTC. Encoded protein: CASRGTGGHEQFF.